This T cell receptor beta chain appears in the sequencing data of a study of shared clonotypes between healthy human individuals. Data came from immunoSEQ multiplex PCR; TCRdb stores just in-frame clones and leaves some out. The sample has roughly 1.5 million clones, approximately 98% seen once. Trimming cost V 5 bases and J 8 bases, with 9 bases left between them. The CDR3 sequence is 12 residues long. Per germline, CDR1 SGHTA and CDR2 FQGNSA. Participating donors were healthy, HIV-negative adults free of recent acute infections or vaccinations. The chain combines TRBV7-2 with TRBJ1-4; D remains ambiguous. The sequencing sample was made of naive CD4+ T cells sorted from blood. Subset in this sample: CD45RA+ positively selected. The clonotype was recovered from a man aged 30 to 39 in good health. The CDR3 protein is CASSLIGEKLFF. The CDR3 DNA sequence: TGTGCCAGCAGCCTAATAGGGGAAAAACTGTTTTTT.